The 26 T cell receptor beta chains reported below all come from one sample, sequenced in a study of monozygotic twins with inflammatory bowel disease. TCRdb re-called the 5' RACE reads; every CDR3 protein appears as one record, without DNA. This repertoire includes 200,000 to 250,000 distinct CDR3 sequences. The material sequenced was blood. The receptors were sampled from a human donor with ulcerative colitis or Crohn's disease, or a healthy co-twin of an affected twin (not recorded which).

The V gene is TRBV6-1, the J gene TRBJ2-2; no DNA is available, so the TRBD2 call from TCRdb remains unchecked. Germline CDR1 reads MNHNS; CDR2 reads SASEGT. The CDR3 length is 14 residues. CDR3 residues: CASTKGLNTGELFF.

The rearrangement uses TRBV12-3 or TRBV12-4 and TRBJ2-7. The CDR3 has 16 amino acids. CDR3 loop: CASSLDLKGNPYEQYF.

The gene calls are TRBV7-9 and TRBJ2-5. CDR1 is SEHNR and CDR2 is FQNEAQ in the germline V gene (reference sequence). This CDR3 comprises 16 residues. CDR3 loop: CASSLGVAIGQETQYF.

The genes are TRBV20-1 and TRBJ1-5. The CDR3 runs 14 residues. Germline V gene sequence: CDR1 DFQATT, CDR2 SNEGSKA (reference sequence). This CDR3 is CSGAQGYSNQPQHF.

This chain links TRBV15 with TRBJ1-5. Germline V gives CDR1 LNHNV, CDR2 YYDKDF (reference sequence). The CDR3 length is 12 residues. The CDR3 protein is CATSIGSEPQHF.

This rearrangement joins TRBV7-6 to TRBJ1-5; the TCRdb call, TRBD1, lacks DNA for checking. Per the germline V gene, CDR1 is SGHVS and CDR2 is FNYEAQ. The length of the CDR3 is 13 residues. This CDR3 reads CASSLWGNQPQHF.

The chain couples TRBV6-1 to TRBJ1-1; TCRdb picks TRBD1, but there is no DNA to check that call. This CDR3 region has 15 residues. The germline CDR1 and CDR2 sequences are MNHNS and SASEGT. CDR3 sequence: CASSSLTGANTEAFF.

The chain combines TRBV29-1 with TRBJ2-3; the TRBD1 assignment by TCRdb is unverifiable without DNA. Germline CDR1 is SQVTM and CDR2 is ANQGSEA. The CDR3 contains 15 residues. CDR3 amino acids: CSVEDQQGWTDTQYF.

This rearrangement joins TRBV29-1 to TRBJ2-2; the TCRdb call, TRBD2, lacks DNA for checking. There are 15 residues in the CDR3. CDR1 and CDR2 from the germline V gene are SQVTM and ANQGSEA. The CDR3: CSVIPGLSNTGELFF.

This rearrangement joins TRBV6-1 to TRBJ2-3; TCRdb's assignment of TRBD2 cannot be checked, as there is no DNA. Germline V gene data show CDR1 as MNHNS and CDR2 as SASEGT. The CDR3 runs 17 residues. The CDR3 sequence: CASRENPGLGLTDTQYF.

This chain uses TRBV7-9 with TRBJ1-2; TCRdb reports TRBD1, a call that lacks DNA to check it against. The CDR3 is made up of 15 amino acids. Per germline, CDR1 SEHNR and CDR2 FQNEAQ (reference sequence). The CDR3 sequence: CASSYGQGGDYGYTF. Filled out from reference TRBV7-9 and TRBJ1-2, the complete variable domain reads DTGVSQNPRHKITKRGQNVTFRCDPISEHNRLYWYRQTLGQGPEFLTYFQNEAQLEKSRLLSDRFSAERPKGSFSTLEIQRTEQGDSAMYLCASSYGQGGDYGYTFGSGTRLTVV.

J is TRBJ1-2 and V is TRBV20-1; TCRdb's D call, TRBD1, is unchecked because there is no DNA. Germline CDR1 is DFQATT and CDR2 is SNEGSKA (reference sequence). The CDR3 is 13 residues long. The CDR3 here is CSADDRGDDGYTF.

This rearrangement joins TRBV7-9 to TRBJ2-3. CDR3 size: 13 residues. Per germline, CDR1 SEHNR and CDR2 FQNEAQ (reference sequence). The CDR3 sequence: CASSFSQGDTQYF.

The J gene is TRBJ2-1, the V gene TRBV6-2 or TRBV6-3. Germline CDR1 MNHEY, CDR2 SVGEGT. The CDR3 contains 15 residues. The CDR3 sequence: CASSRGEVSYNEQFF.

The CDR3 region is CASSPPGLAGAYNEQFF. The chain employs TRBV27 and TRBJ2-1; TCRdb calls TRBD2, which cannot be checked without DNA. Germline assignment: CDR1 MNHEY and CDR2 SMNVEV (reference sequence). The CDR3 extends over 17 amino acids.

The genes are TRBV6-5 and TRBJ1-2; the D call from TCRdb, TRBD1, cannot be confirmed without DNA. The CDR3 extends over 15 amino acids. Germline-derived CDR1 and CDR2 are MNHEY and SVGAGI. The CDR3 sequence is CASSSPGHLNYGYTF.

The rearrangement uses TRBV5-1 and TRBJ1-4; the TCRdb call, TRBD1, lacks DNA for checking. The germline CDR1 and CDR2 sequences are SGHRS and YFSETQ. This CDR3 region has 13 residues. The CDR3 sequence: CASSRDSNEKLFF.

This chain uses TRBV7-2 with TRBJ2-2; checking the TCRdb D call of TRBD2 is not possible without DNA. The CDR3 runs to 16 residues. The V gene's germline CDR1 is SGHTA and CDR2 FQGNSA. The CDR3 sequence: CASSLLAGGWTGELFF.

The rearrangement joins TRBV30 to TRBJ1-5. The CDR3 runs 13 residues. Germline V gives CDR1 GTSNPN, CDR2 SVGIG (reference sequence). The CDR3 loop reads CAWTPSGNQPQHF.

V and J are TRBV7-8 and TRBJ1-5; the TRBD1 assignment by TCRdb is unverifiable without DNA. CDR1 and CDR2 from the germline V gene are SGHVS and FQNEAQ. CDR3 length equals 14 residues. CDR3 loop: CASSGTGNNQPQHF.

CDR3 loop: CASSRHRMGGTGELFF. V is TRBV3-1 and J is TRBJ2-2; TCRdb designates TRBD1, a call that cannot be tested without DNA. CDR1 is LGHDT, CDR2 YNNKEL, per germline (reference sequence). CDR3 length: 16 residues.

The rearrangement uses TRBV2 and TRBJ1-1. Germline CDR1 is SNHLY and CDR2 is FYNNEI. CDR3 length equals 11 residues. Here the CDR3 reads CASKAATEAFF.

The chain recombines TRBV7-2 with TRBJ2-7. Germline values: CDR1 SGHTA, CDR2 FQGNSA. The CDR3 spans 15 residues. Here the CDR3 reads CASSLSSTSYYEQYF.

The chain employs TRBV6-1 and TRBJ1-5; the D gene TCRdb calls, TRBD1, cannot be checked with no DNA. The germline V gene encodes CDR1 MNHNS and CDR2 SASEGT. The CDR3 has 18 residues. The CDR3 loop reads CASSLGQGARFSNQPQHF.

This rearrangement joins TRBV7-8 to TRBJ2-7; TCRdb outputs TRBD1, but without DNA this stays unchecked. The CDR3 is 18 residues long. CDR1 SGHVS and CDR2 FQNEAQ come from the germline V gene. The CDR3: CASSPYVGGQGENYEQYF.

V usage is TRBV25-1 and J usage is TRBJ2-3; the D call from TCRdb, TRBD2, cannot be confirmed without DNA. This CDR3 is built from 11 residues. Germline V CDR1 and CDR2: MGHDK, SYGVNS. CDR3 loop: CASTLGDTQYF.